Shown below are 25 T cell receptor beta chains from a single sample sequenced in a study of CD8 T cells in ankylosing spondylitis. TCRdb passed the 5' RACE reads through MiXCR, listing each CDR3 protein once. The repertoire consists of 300,000 to 350,000 distinct CDR3 sequences, with less than 25% occurring once and the leading ten covering roughly 3.4%. Sequences were obtained from blood, either unsorted or a sorted T cell fraction (not recorded which). All receptors derive from a female donor with ankylosing spondylitis or in good health (not recorded which).

In this sample, this clonotype turned up a few times. V gene TRBV4-3 combines with J gene TRBJ2-1; D unresolved. Germline values: CDR1 LGHNA, CDR2 YSLEER. The CDR3 has 12 residues. Trimming removed 0 bases at V and 12 bases at J, with 9 bases between. This CDR3 is CASSQDLLRQFF. The CDR3 DNA follows: TGCGCCAGCAGCCAAGATCTACTCCGGCAGTTCTTC.

This sequence joins TRBV3-1 and TRBJ2-5, with D possibly being TRBD1 (6 bases). Germline V CDR1 and CDR2: LGHDT, YNNKEL (reference sequence). This CDR3 is built from 14 residues. The V end lost 3 bases, the J end lost 5 bases, and 13 bases lay between the germline ends. The CDR3 DNA reads TGTGCCAGCAGCCAGGGCAGGGGAGTGGAGACCCAGTACTTC. This gives the protein CASSQGRGVETQYF.

This clonotype was picked up a small number of times. Written as DNA, the CDR3 is TGTGCCACGAGGGACAGCCAAGAGACCCAGTACTTC. Encoded protein: CATRDSQETQYF. V usage is TRBV10-3 and J usage is TRBJ2-5; 7 bases are a match to TRBD1. The CDR3 runs to 12 residues. Per the germline V gene, CDR1 is ENHRY and CDR2 is SYGVKD. Trimming at V came to 10 bases and at J to 1 base, leaving 3 bases not matched to a gene.

The chain has TRBV5-5 and TRBJ2-5, with 7 bases matching TRBD1. The CDR3 has 12 amino acids. J lost 7 bases, V lost 0 bases, and 0 bases had no gene match. Germline V CDR1 and CDR2: SGHKS, YYEKEE (reference sequence). This CDR3 reads CASSLGTGTQYF. DNA for the CDR3: TGTGCCAGCAGCTTGGGGACAGGGACCCAGTACTTC.

This clonotype has just a few counts. The chain links TRBV5-1 to TRBJ2-7; no definite D call. The CDR3 has 15 amino acids. The V gene's germline CDR1 is SGHRS and CDR2 YFSETQ. Trimming removed 6 bases at V and 3 bases at J, with 19 bases between. The CDR3 DNA reads TGCGCCAGCAAGGCAGGCCCCTCTCATCTCTACGAGCAGTACTTC. It translates to CASKAGPSHLYEQYF.

This chain uses TRBV7-2 with TRBJ2-3, with D possibly TRBD1 on 6 matching bases. V lost 10 bases, J lost 0 bases, and 17 bases lay in between. Germline loops: CDR1 SGHTA, CDR2 FQGNSA. This CDR3 is built from 15 residues. Here the CDR3 DNA reads TGTGCCACCGCGCAACAGGGCTCTAGCACAGATACGCAGTATTTT. Its protein product is CATAQQGSSTDTQYF. The full variable domain, its missing parts supplied by reference TRBV7-2 and TRBJ2-3, is GAGVSQSPSNKVTEKGKDVELRCDPISGHTALYWYRQSLGQGLEFLIYFQGNSAPDKSGLPSDRFSAERTGGSVSTLTIQRTQQEDSAVYLCATAQQGSSTDTQYFGPGTRLTVL.

This clonotype was counted ten times or more. The V and J genes are TRBV10-3 and TRBJ2-2; no reliable D call. CDR1 is ENHRY and CDR2 is SYGVKD in the germline V gene. Trimming removed 0 bases from V and 5 bases from J, with 7 bases in between. The CDR3 is 14 amino acids. The CDR3 spells CAISESYRTGELFF. DNA of the CDR3: TGTGCCATCAGTGAGTCGTACAGAACCGGGGAGCTGTTTTTT.

The rearrangement uses TRBV24-1 and TRBJ2-1, with 7 bases matching TRBD2. This CDR3 is 16 amino acids long. From germline, CDR1 is KGHDR and CDR2 SFDVKD. Unmatched junction bases numbered 5, after V lost 4 bases and J lost 0 bases. The CDR3 DNA follows: TGTGCCACCAGTGAGCGGGGGTTCGGCTCCTACAATGAGCAGTTCTTC. Protein sequence: CATSERGFGSYNEQFF.

V is TRBV7-2 and J is TRBJ2-5, with D unresolved. Germline V gives CDR1 SGHTA, CDR2 FQGNSA. The CDR3 totals 13 residues. V dropped 3 bases and J dropped 2 bases, with 7 bases sitting between them. The CDR3 region is CASSFQGQETQYF. Written as DNA, the CDR3 is TGTGCCAGCAGCTTTCAAGGACAAGAGACCCAGTACTTC.

This clonotype appeared a few times. This chain joins TRBV7-2 and TRBJ2-5; D is uncertain. In germline, CDR1 is SGHTA, CDR2 FQGNSA. The CDR3 contains 14 residues. The ends were cut back, 1 base at V and 4 bases at J, with 10 bases in the middle. The CDR3 DNA is TGTGCCAGCAGCTTAGGCTACCCCGGAGAGACCCAGTACTTC. Protein product: CASSLGYPGETQYF.

The V gene is TRBV10-3, the J gene TRBJ1-2, with D unresolved. The CDR3 contains 13 residues. V lost 7 bases to trimming and J lost 4 bases, with 13 bases between them. Looked up from germline, CDR1 is ENHRY and CDR2 is SYGVKD. CDR3 nucleotide sequence: TGTGCCATCAACGGCCAGCCTTCCTATGGCTACACCTTC. Encoded protein: CAINGQPSYGYTF.

This chain joins TRBV18 and TRBJ2-2; D perhaps matches TRBD2 (6 bases). The CDR3 loop spans 16 amino acids. Trimming removed 6 bases from V and 1 base from J, with 15 bases in between. Germline V CDR1 and CDR2: KGHSH, LQKENI. The CDR3 loop reads CASSREPGLNTGELFF. The CDR3 DNA follows: TGTGCCAGCTCTAGGGAGCCGGGACTGAACACCGGGGAGCTGTTTTTT. The entire variable domain, with the rest obtained from reference TRBV18 and TRBJ2-2, is as follows: NAGVMQNPRHLVRRRGQEARLRCSPMKGHSHVYWYRQLPEEGLKFMVYLQKENIIDESGMPKERFSAEFPKEGPSILRIQQVVRGDSAAYFCASSREPGLNTGELFFGEGSRLTVL.

This clonotype was observed a handful of times. This chain links TRBV5-5 with TRBJ1-5; D call uncertain. The CDR3 extends over 13 amino acids. Trimming stripped 0 bases from V and 5 bases from J, with 6 bases between. Per the germline V gene, CDR1 is SGHKS and CDR2 is YYEKEE (reference sequence). The CDR3 nucleotides read TGTGCCAGCAGCTTGGTAGTCCATCAGCCCCAGCATTTT. It yields the protein CASSLVVHQPQHF.

This clonotype was seen a handful of times. The chain uses TRBV20-1 and TRBJ2-3; 9 nucleotides agree with TRBD2. The CDR3 has 13 amino acids. V gave up 6 bases and J gave up 4 bases; unmatched junction bases: 5. Germline assignment: CDR1 DFQATT and CDR2 SNEGSKA (reference sequence). This CDR3 reads CSAAGGPSDTQYF. The DNA for the CDR3 is TGCAGTGCGGCGGGAGGGCCCTCAGATACGCAGTATTTT.

In this sample, this clonotype turned up a few times. The chain uses TRBV15 and TRBJ2-7; D could derive from TRBD1 or TRBD2 (5 bases each). Trimming removed 2 bases from V and 7 bases from J, with 15 bases in between. The V gene's germline CDR1 is LNHNV and CDR2 YYDKDF (reference sequence). This CDR3 is built from 14 residues. The CDR3 protein is CATSRPGKGKEQYF. CDR3 DNA: TGTGCCACCAGCAGACCGGGGAAGGGGAAAGAGCAGTACTTC.

The sample holds a few counts of this clonotype. The rearrangement links TRBV20-1 to TRBJ2-2; TRBD2 matches at 7 bases. The CDR3 spans 13 residues. Trimming at V came to 3 bases and at J to 7 bases, leaving 5 bases not matched to a gene. CDR1 DFQATT and CDR2 SNEGSKA come from the germline V gene (reference sequence). The CDR3: CSASHGGYGELFF. CDR3 nucleotide sequence: TGCAGTGCTAGCCACGGGGGGTACGGGGAGCTGTTTTTT.

The chain uses TRBV6-2 or TRBV6-3 and TRBJ1-2; 8 nucleotides match TRBD1. Germline values: CDR1 MNHEY, CDR2 SVGEGT. The J segment lost 3 bases and the V segment lost 6 bases, leaving 12 bases of the junction unmatched. The CDR3 length is 16 residues. The chain's CDR3 is CASSTVRTGRHYGYTF. CDR3 DNA: TGTGCCAGCAGCACCGTTAGGACAGGGCGACACTATGGCTACACCTTC.

The chain carries TRBV20-1 and TRBJ2-7; 9 bases are a match to TRBD1. There are 14 residues in the CDR3. The germline CDR1 and CDR2 sequences are DFQATT and SNEGSKA (reference sequence). V was clipped by 5 bases and J by 1 base; unmatched bases: 6. The CDR3, as DNA: TGCAGTGCTCCCCCCGGGACAGGGTCCTACGAGCAGTACTTC. Translated: CSAPPGTGSYEQYF.

This clonotype was detected only a few times. The V gene is TRBV12-3 or TRBV12-4, the J gene TRBJ2-1, with no clear D. The CDR3 runs to 11 residues. V was clipped by 3 bases and J by 6 bases, with 3 bases between them. The DNA for the CDR3 is TGTGCCAGCAGTTTCGCCAATGAGCAGTTCTTC. As protein: CASSFANEQFF.

The V call is TRBV4-3, the J call TRBJ1-1, with unresolved D. Trimming took off 0 bases at V and 0 bases at J, with 11 bases between the two ends. The length of the CDR3 is 16 residues. Germline-derived CDR1 and CDR2 are LGHNA and YSLEER. DNA for the CDR3: TGCGCCAGCAGCCAAGATTGGGAAGGGATGAACACTGAAGCTTTCTTT. It yields the protein CASSQDWEGMNTEAFF.

This clonotype was recorded a few times. The rearrangement links TRBV6-2 or TRBV6-3 to TRBJ2-1, with TRBD2 matching over 9 bases. CDR1 is MNHEY, CDR2 SVGEGT, per germline. The CDR3 is 17 residues long. Unmatched junction bases numbered 7, after V lost 2 bases and J lost 2 bases. CDR3 DNA: TGTGCCAGCAGTTACCGTAGCGGGAGCAGCCCCTACAATGAGCAGTTCTTC. Protein: CASSYRSGSSPYNEQFF.

This clonotype was seen a few times. The V call is TRBV7-2, the J call TRBJ2-7; D is ambiguous. This CDR3 region has 13 residues. Trimming shortened V by 6 bases and J by 3 bases, and 12 bases separated the two germline ends. Germline-derived CDR1 and CDR2 are SGHTA and FQGNSA. This CDR3 reads CASRAPGVYEQYF. DNA for the CDR3: TGTGCCAGCAGGGCTCCAGGAGTCTACGAGCAGTACTTC.

The chain is built from TRBV20-1 and TRBJ2-2; 10 nucleotides match TRBD2. J lost 4 bases, V lost 3 bases, and 8 bases had no gene match. Germline V CDR1 and CDR2: DFQATT, SNEGSKA (reference sequence). The CDR3 loop spans 16 amino acids. The CDR3 spells CSARPSGRKVTGELFF. For the CDR3, the DNA is TGCAGTGCTAGGCCTAGCGGGAGAAAGGTCACCGGGGAGCTGTTTTTT.

The chain carries TRBV5-5 and TRBJ2-7, with no clear D. The CDR3 totals 14 residues. Trimming removed 2 bases from V and 3 bases from J, with 12 bases in between. Germline lookup yields CDR1 SGHKS and CDR2 YYEKEE (reference sequence). DNA of the CDR3: TGTGCCAGCAGCTTATCCAGTCTGATCTACGAGCAGTACTTC. It specifies CASSLSSLIYEQYF.

This clonotype was seen just once. This rearrangement joins TRBV2 to TRBJ2-7; 9 bases fit TRBD2. This CDR3 comprises 12 residues. Trimming took 7 bases from V and 7 from J; bases not matched to a gene: 5. CDR1 and CDR2 from the germline V gene are SNHLY and FYNNEI. The CDR3 loop reads CASILAGAEQYF. The DNA of the CDR3 is TGTGCCAGCATCTTAGCGGGGGCGGAGCAGTACTTC.